This T cell receptor (beta chain) was sequenced in a study of T cells in Graves' hyperthyroidism and ophthalmopathy. General study results and limits: In blood, most of the thyroid clonotypes expanded above 0.001 were also present. A median around 6.8 months before onset, the model predicted ophthalmopathy.

In regard to this clonotype: Its antigen is currently unknown. This may be a read error: a much more frequent sequence differs by one nucleotide.

TCR beta CDR3 region amplification was performed from RNA transcripts. RT-PCR in the first round (using the HTBI primer set) targeted the TCR CDR3. TCRdb called the multiplex PCR reads again in MiXCR, with one record for every CDR3 protein. The data contain roughly 100,000 distinct CDR3 sequences, roughly 40% of them singletons. The authors deemed Graves' hyperthyroidism stable absent ophthalmopathy progression within 18 months. Newly diagnosed hyperthyroidism patients aged 18 to 65 years had disease lasting under 2 months. CDR3 length equals 14 residues. CDR1 is SGHTA and CDR2 is FQGTGA in the germline V gene.

This receptor was obtained from a woman aged 25 to 39 with Graves' hyperthyroidism. The chain carries TRBV7-3 and TRBJ1-4; D is unclear. The source material was peripheral blood or thyroid tissue (not recorded which). For the CDR3, the DNA is TGCGCCAGCAGCCAAGTTACATTTTTTGAAAAACTGTTTTTT. This translates into CASSQVTFFEKLFF.